The entry below gives a single T cell receptor (beta chain) sequence along with its context. Produced via immunoSEQ multiplex PCR; TCRdb's table is partial and in-frame only. The table shows hundreds of thousands of clones, with 70% to 90% occurring only once. This sample stems from a study of blood T cell repertoires in COVID-19. In the study overall: Sites in the United States, Italy and Spain provided acute and convalescent COVID-19 samples. The analysed material was cDNA or gDNA that came from T cells, B-cell-depleted T cells, or PBMCs.

The J segment lost 6 bases and the V segment lost 1 base, leaving 8 bases of the junction unmatched. Germline-derived CDR1 and CDR2 are SGHTA and FQGNSA. This CDR3 spans 16 amino acids. The specimen was peripheral blood. This sequence was found in a woman aged 18-29 years who had recovered from COVID-19. The V call is TRBV7-2, the J call TRBJ2-2, with TRBD1 identical over 7 bases. CDR3 protein: CASSLGTGRPAGELFF. The CDR3, as DNA: TGTGCCAGCAGCTTAGGGACAGGCCGGCCAGCCGGGGAGCTGTTTTTT.